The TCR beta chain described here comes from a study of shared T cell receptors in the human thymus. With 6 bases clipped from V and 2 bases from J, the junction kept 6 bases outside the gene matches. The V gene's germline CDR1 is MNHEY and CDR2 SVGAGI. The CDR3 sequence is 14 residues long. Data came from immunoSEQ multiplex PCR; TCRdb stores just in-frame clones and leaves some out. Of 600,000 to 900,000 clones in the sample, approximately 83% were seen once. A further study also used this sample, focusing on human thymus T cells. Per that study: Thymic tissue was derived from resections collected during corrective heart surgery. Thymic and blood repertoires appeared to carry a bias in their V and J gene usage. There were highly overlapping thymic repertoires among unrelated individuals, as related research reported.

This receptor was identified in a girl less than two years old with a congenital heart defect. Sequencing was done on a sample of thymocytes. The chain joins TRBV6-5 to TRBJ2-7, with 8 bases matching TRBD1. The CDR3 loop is CASSPRGPTYEQYF. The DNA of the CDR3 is TGTGCCAGCAGCCCCAGGGGGCCGACCTACGAGCAGTACTTC.